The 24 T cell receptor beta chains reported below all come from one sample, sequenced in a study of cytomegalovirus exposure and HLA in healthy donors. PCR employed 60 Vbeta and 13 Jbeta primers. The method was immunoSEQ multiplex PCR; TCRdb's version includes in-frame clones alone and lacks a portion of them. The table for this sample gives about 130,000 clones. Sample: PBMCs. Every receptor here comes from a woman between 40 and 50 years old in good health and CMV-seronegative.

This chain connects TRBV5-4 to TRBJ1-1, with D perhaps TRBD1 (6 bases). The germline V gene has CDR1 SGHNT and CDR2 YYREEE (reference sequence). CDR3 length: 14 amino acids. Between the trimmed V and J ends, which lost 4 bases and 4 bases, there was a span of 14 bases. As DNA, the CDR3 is TGTGCCAGCAGCCCCCGACAGGCAATCACTGAAGCTTTCTTT. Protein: CASSPRQAITEAFF.

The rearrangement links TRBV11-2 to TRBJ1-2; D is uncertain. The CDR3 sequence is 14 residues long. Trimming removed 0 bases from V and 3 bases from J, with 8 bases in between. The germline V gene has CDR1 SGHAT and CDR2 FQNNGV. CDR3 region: CASSLERGYYGYTF. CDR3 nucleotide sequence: TGTGCCAGCAGCTTAGAGCGCGGGTACTATGGCTACACCTTC.

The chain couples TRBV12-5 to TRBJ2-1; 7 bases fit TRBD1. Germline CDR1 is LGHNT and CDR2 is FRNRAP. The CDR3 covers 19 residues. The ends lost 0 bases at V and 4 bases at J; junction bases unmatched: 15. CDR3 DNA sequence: TGTGCTAGTGGTTTGGTACCCGGGACAGACACACGCGGGTACAATGAGCAGTTCTTC. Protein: CASGLVPGTDTRGYNEQFF.

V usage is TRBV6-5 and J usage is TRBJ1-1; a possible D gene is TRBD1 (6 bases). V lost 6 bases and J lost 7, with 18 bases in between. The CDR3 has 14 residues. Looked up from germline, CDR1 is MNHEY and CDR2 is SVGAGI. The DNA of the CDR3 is TGTGCCAGCAGGCCGGGGACACCTCCAGTTGAAGCTTTCTTT. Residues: CASRPGTPPVEAFF.

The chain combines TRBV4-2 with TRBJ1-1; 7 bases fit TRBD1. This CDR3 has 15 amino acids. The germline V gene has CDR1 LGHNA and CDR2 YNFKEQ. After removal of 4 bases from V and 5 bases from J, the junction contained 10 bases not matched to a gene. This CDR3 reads CASSRETGPLTEAFF. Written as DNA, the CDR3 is TGTGCCAGCAGCCGAGAGACAGGGCCCTTGACTGAAGCTTTCTTT.

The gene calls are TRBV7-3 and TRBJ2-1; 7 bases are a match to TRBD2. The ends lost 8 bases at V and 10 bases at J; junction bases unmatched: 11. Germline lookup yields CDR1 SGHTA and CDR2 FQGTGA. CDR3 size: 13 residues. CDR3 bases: TGTGCCAGCGGGGGTTCGGCGGGGGTAGAGCAGTTCTTC. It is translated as CASGGSAGVEQFF. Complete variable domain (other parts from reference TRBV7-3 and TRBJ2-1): GAGVSQTPSNKVTEKGKYVELRCDPISGHTALYWYRQSLGQGPEFLIYFQGTGAADDSGLPNDRFFAVRPEGSVSTLKIQRTERGDSAVYLCASGGSAGVEQFFGPGTRLTVL.

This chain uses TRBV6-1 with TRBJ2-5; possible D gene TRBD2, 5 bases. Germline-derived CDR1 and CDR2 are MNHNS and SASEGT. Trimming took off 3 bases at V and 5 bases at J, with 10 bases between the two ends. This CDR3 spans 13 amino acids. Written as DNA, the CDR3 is TGTGCCAGCAGTGATCCGACGGGGGAGACCCAGTACTTC. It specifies CASSDPTGETQYF.

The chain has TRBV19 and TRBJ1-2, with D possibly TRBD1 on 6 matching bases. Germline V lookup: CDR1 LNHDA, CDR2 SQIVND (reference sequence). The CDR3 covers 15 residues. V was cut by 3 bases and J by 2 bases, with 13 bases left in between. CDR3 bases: TGTGCCAGTAGTATCATGTCTCAGGGGAACTATGGCTACACCTTC. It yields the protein CASSIMSQGNYGYTF.

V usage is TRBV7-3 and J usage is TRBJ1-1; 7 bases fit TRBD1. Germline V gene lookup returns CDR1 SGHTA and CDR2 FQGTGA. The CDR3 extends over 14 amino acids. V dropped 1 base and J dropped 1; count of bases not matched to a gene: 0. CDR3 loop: CASSLRQGNTEAFF. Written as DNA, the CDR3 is TGTGCCAGCAGCTTAAGACAGGGGAACACTGAAGCTTTCTTT.

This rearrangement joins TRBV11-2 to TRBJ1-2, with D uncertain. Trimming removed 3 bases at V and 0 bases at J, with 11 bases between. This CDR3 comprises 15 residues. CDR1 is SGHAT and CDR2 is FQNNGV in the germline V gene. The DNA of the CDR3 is TGTGCCAGCAGCTTCTCAGAGGTTTCTAACTATGGCTACACCTTC. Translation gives CASSFSEVSNYGYTF.

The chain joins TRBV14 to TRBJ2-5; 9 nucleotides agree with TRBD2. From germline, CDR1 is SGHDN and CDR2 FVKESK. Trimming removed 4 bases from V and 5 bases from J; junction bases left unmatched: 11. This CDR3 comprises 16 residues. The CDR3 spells CASSPPRGGAGETQYF. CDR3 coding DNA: TGTGCCAGCAGCCCTCCCCGCGGGGGGGCCGGGGAGACCCAGTACTTC.

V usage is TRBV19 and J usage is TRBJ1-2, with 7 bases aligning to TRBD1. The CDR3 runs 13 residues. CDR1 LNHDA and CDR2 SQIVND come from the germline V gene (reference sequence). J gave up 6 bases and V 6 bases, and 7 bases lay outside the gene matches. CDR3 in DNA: TGTGCCAGTAGCTACCTACAGGGGAATGGCTACACCTTC. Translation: CASSYLQGNGYTF.

This CDR3 is CASSPLLGRADIQYF. The CDR3 bases are TGTGCCAGCAGCCCCCTACTGGGCAGGGCGGACATTCAGTACTTC. V gene TRBV7-9 combines with J gene TRBJ2-4, with a possible D match to TRBD1 (5 bases). Trimming removed 5 bases from V and 8 bases from J, with 19 bases in between. The germline gives CDR1 SEHNR, CDR2 FQNEAQ (reference sequence). The CDR3 loop spans 15 amino acids.

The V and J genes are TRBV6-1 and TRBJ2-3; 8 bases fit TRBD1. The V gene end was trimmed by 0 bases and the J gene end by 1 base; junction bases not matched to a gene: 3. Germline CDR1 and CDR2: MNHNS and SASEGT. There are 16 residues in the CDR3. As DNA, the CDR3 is TGTGCCAGCAGTGAAGCGATGACAGGGGGCACAGATACGCAGTATTTT. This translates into CASSEAMTGGTDTQYF.

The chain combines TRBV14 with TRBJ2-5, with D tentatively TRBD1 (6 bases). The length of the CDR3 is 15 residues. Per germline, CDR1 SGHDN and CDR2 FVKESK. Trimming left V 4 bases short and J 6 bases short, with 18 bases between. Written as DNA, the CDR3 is TGTGCCAGCAGCCGTCAGACAGGACAGTTGAAGACCCAGTACTTC. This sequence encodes CASSRQTGQLKTQYF.

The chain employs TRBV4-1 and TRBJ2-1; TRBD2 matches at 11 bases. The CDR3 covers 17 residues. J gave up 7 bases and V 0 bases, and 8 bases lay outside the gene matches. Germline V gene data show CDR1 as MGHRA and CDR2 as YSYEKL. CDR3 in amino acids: CASSQESGLAGRNEQFF. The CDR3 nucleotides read TGCGCCAGCAGCCAAGAGTCCGGACTAGCGGGCAGGAATGAGCAGTTCTTC.

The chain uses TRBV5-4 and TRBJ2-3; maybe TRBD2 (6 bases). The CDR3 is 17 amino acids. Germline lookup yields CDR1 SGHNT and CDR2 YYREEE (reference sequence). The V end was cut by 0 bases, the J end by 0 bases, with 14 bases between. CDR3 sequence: CASSLVAGGASTDTQYF. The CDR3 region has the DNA TGTGCCAGCAGCTTGGTGGCGGGCGGGGCCAGCACAGATACGCAGTATTTT.

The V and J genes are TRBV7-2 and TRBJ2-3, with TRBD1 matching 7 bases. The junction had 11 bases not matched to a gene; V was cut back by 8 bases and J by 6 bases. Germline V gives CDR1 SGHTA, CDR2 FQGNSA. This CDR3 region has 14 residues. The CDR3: CASGPDRDMDTQYF. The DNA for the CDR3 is TGTGCCAGCGGTCCAGACAGGGACATGGATACGCAGTATTTT.

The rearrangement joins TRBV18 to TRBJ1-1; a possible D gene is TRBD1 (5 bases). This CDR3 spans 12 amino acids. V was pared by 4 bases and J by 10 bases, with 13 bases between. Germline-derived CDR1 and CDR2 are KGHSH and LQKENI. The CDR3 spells CASSHLQGTAFF. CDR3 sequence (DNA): TGTGCCAGCTCACATCTCCAGGGTACAGCTTTCTTT.

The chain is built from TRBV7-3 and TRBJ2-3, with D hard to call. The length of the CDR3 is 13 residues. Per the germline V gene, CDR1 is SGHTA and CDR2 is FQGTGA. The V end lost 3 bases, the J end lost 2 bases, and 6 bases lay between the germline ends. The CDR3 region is CASSFGPTDTQYF. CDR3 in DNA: TGTGCCAGCAGCTTTGGGCCCACAGATACGCAGTATTTT.

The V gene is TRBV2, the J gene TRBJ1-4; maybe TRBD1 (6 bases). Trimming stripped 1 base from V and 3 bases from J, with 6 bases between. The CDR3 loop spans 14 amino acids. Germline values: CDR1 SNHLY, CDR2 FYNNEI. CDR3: CASSEDRANEKLFF. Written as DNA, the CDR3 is TGTGCCAGCAGTGAAGACAGGGCTAATGAAAAACTGTTTTTT.

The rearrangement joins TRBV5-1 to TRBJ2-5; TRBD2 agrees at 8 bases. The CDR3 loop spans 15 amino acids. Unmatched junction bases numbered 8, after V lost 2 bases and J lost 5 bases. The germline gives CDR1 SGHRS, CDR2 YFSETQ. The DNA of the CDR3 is TGCGCCAGCAGCTTCTCAGCGGGGGTGGGTGAGACCCAGTACTTC. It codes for CASSFSAGVGETQYF.

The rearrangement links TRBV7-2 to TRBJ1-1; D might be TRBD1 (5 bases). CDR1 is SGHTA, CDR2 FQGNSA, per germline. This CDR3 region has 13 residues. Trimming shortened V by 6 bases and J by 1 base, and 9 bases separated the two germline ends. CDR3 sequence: CASRRDRNTEAFF. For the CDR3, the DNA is TGTGCCAGCAGACGTGACAGGAACACTGAAGCTTTCTTT.

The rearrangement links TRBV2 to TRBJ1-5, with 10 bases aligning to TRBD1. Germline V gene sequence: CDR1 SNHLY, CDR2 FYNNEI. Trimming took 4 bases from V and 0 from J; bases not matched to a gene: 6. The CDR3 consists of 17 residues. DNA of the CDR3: TGTGCCAGCAGTGGGACAGGGGGATTTAATAGCAATCAGCCCCAGCATTTT. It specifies CASSGTGGFNSNQPQHF.